The 18 T cell receptor beta chains given below trace back to one sample, sequenced in a study of blood T cell repertoires in COVID-19. The method was immunoSEQ multiplex PCR; TCRdb's version includes in-frame clones alone and lacks a portion of them. This sample has roughly 310,000 clones; around 91% occur once, and the top ten carry 9.5%. The sequenced sample consisted of PBMCs or T cells enriched from blood (not recorded which). These receptors originate from a woman aged 40 to 50 who had recovered from COVID-19.

This rearrangement joins TRBV6-5 to TRBJ1-3, with D possibly TRBD1 on 5 matching bases. Germline CDR1 is MNHEY and CDR2 is SVGAGI. The CDR3 has 14 amino acids. The germline V and J ends were trimmed by 5 bases and 4 bases, with 12 bases remaining between them. CDR3 in amino acids: CASSMLGGGNTIYF. In DNA form, the CDR3 reads TGTGCCAGCAGTATGCTGGGGGGAGGAAACACCATATATTTT.

The chain has TRBV7-2 and TRBJ2-7, with TRBD1 matching 8 bases. V dropped 0 bases and J dropped 8; count of bases not matched to a gene: 9. Germline loops: CDR1 SGHTA, CDR2 FQGNSA. The CDR3 extends over 15 amino acids. The CDR3, as DNA: TGTGCCAGCAGCTTAGCGTTTAGCACAGGGGGACAGCAGTACTTC. This sequence encodes CASSLAFSTGGQQYF.

The rearrangement links TRBV9 to TRBJ2-1, with TRBD1 as a possible D gene (5 bases). CDR3 length: 15 amino acids. The ends were cut back, 0 bases at V and 8 bases at J, with 15 bases in the middle. Germline CDR1 SGDLS, CDR2 YYNGEE. The CDR3 coding sequence is TGTGCCAGCAGCGTAGCTCCGACAGAAGGCGATGAGCAGTTCTTC. This gives the protein CASSVAPTEGDEQFF.

The chain recombines TRBV9 with TRBJ2-7, with a possible D match to TRBD1 (6 bases). Germline CDR1 and CDR2: SGDLS and YYNGEE. Trimming pared 0 bases from V and 3 bases from J, leaving 19 bases between. The CDR3 is 17 amino acids. For the CDR3, the DNA is TGTGCCAGCAGCGTAGGAGGGGGAGCATTGACCTTCTACGAGCAGTACTTC. The encoded protein is CASSVGGGALTFYEQYF.

Here the CDR3 DNA reads TGCGCCAGCAGCGAACTAGCGGGAGGGGACGGCGAGCAGTACTTC. This codes for CASSELAGGDGEQYF. The chain has TRBV4-3 and TRBJ2-7, with 13 bases aligning to TRBD2. V shed 5 bases, J shed 6 bases, and the junction held 7 bases outside the gene matches. The germline gives CDR1 LGHNA, CDR2 YSLEER. CDR3 length: 15 amino acids.

V and J are TRBV18 and TRBJ2-2, with TRBD2 matching over 12 bases. The CDR3 extends over 14 amino acids. Germline V lookup: CDR1 KGHSH, CDR2 LQKENI. V shed 10 bases and J 4 bases; nucleotides not matched to a gene: 4. Written as DNA, the CDR3 is TGTGCCACCATGACTAGCGGGGGCACCGGGGAGCTGTTTTTT. Translated: CATMTSGGTGELFF.

This sequence joins TRBV13 and TRBJ2-1; 9 bases are a match to TRBD2. This CDR3 has 19 amino acids. J lost 0 bases, V lost 2 bases, and 11 bases had no gene match. Germline-derived CDR1 and CDR2 are PRHDT and FYEKMQ (reference sequence). CDR3 sequence (DNA): TGTGCCAGCAGCTTATCGGGGGCTAGCGGGATATACTCCTACAATGAGCAGTTCTTC. Amino acid sequence: CASSLSGASGIYSYNEQFF.

The chain has TRBV2 and TRBJ1-5; 8 nucleotides align to TRBD1. CDR3 size: 16 residues. Germline V gene data show CDR1 as SNHLY and CDR2 as FYNNEI. V was pared by 5 bases and J by 5 bases, with 11 bases of the junction left unmatched. CDR3 nucleotide sequence: TGTGCCAGCAGTCCCTTTCAGGGGGCGGGAGATCAGCCCCAGCATTTT. Translated, it gives CASSPFQGAGDQPQHF.

The V and J genes are TRBV7-2 and TRBJ2-2, with TRBD1 matching over 8 bases. The length of the CDR3 is 17 residues. CDR1 SGHTA and CDR2 FQGNSA come from the germline V gene. V was clipped by 5 bases and J by 2 bases; unmatched bases: 10. The chain's CDR3 is CASSPTRTGTNTGELFF. The CDR3 DNA sequence: TGTGCCAGCAGCCCGACACGGACAGGGACTAACACCGGGGAGCTGTTTTTT.

This rearrangement joins TRBV30 to TRBJ2-2; 7 bases fit TRBD1. The junction had 5 bases not matched to a gene; V was cut back by 5 bases and J by 2 bases. The CDR3 contains 14 residues. CDR1 is GTSNPN, CDR2 SVGIG, per germline (reference sequence). The CDR3 bases are TGTGCCTGGTCCCGGGACAGTAACACCGGGGAGCTGTTTTTT. Its translation is CAWSRDSNTGELFF.

This clone was counted a single time. The chain carries TRBV7-2 and TRBJ2-4; D is perhaps TRBD2 (7 bases). The CDR3 totals 14 residues. The germline gives CDR1 SGHTA, CDR2 FQGNSA. V lost 1 base, J lost 7 bases, and 11 bases lay in between. The CDR3 protein is CASSLGGGGNIQYF. The CDR3 nucleotides are TGTGCCAGCAGCTTAGGAGGGGGGGGGAACATTCAGTACTTC.

The chain has TRBV24-1 and TRBJ2-7, with 12 bases identical to TRBD2. The CDR3 spans 16 residues. Looked up from germline, CDR1 is KGHDR and CDR2 is SFDVKD. The ends lost 1 base at V and 2 bases at J; junction bases unmatched: 2. The CDR3 region is CATSDFSSGRAYEQYF. The CDR3 DNA follows: TGTGCCACCAGTGATTTTTCTAGCGGGAGGGCCTACGAGCAGTACTTC.

This clone has a handful of counts. The chain carries TRBV7-2 and TRBJ2-7; no clear D gene. The CDR3 has 13 residues. The germline CDR1 and CDR2 sequences are SGHTA and FQGNSA. V was cut by 3 bases and J by 2 bases, with 8 bases left in between. The chain's CDR3 is CASSFDGAYEQYF. In DNA, the CDR3 is TGTGCCAGCAGCTTCGACGGAGCCTACGAGCAGTACTTC.

This chain connects TRBV7-2 to TRBJ2-7; weak D call: TRBD1 (6 bases). The CDR3 is 12 residues long. The germline gives CDR1 SGHTA, CDR2 FQGNSA. V was cut by 2 bases and J by 6 bases, with 8 bases left in between. The CDR3 bases are TGTGCCAGCAGCTTAACAGGGCTCGAGCAGTACTTC. Protein product: CASSLTGLEQYF. Supplemented by reference TRBV7-2 and TRBJ2-7, the full variable domain reads GAGVSQSPSNKVTEKGKDVELRCDPISGHTALYWYRQSLGQGLEFLIYFQGNSAPDKSGLPSDRFSAERTGGSVSTLTIQRTQQEDSAVYLCASSLTGLEQYFGPGTRLTVT.

This clone was seen a handful of times. This sequence joins TRBV5-1 and TRBJ1-2; TRBD1 matches 8 bases. The CDR3 is 15 residues long. From germline, CDR1 is SGHRS and CDR2 YFSETQ. J was trimmed by 4 bases and V by 0 bases; bases with no gene match: 5. Written as DNA, the CDR3 is TGCGCCAGCAGCTTGGATGCAGGGGGCGTCTATGGCTACACCTTC. Translated, it gives CASSLDAGGVYGYTF.

The chain combines TRBV7-3 with TRBJ2-1; D not certain. The CDR3 runs 11 residues. V lost 6 bases and J 7 bases, leaving 7 bases between the germline ends. CDR1 is SGHTA and CDR2 is FQGTGA in the germline V gene. The CDR3 region is CASRGRNEQFF. The DNA for the CDR3 is TGTGCCAGCAGGGGCCGGAATGAGCAGTTCTTC.

This clone was picked up one time. The genes are TRBV7-9 and TRBJ1-1; D unclear. Germline assignment: CDR1 SEHNR and CDR2 FQNEAQ (reference sequence). V was trimmed by 3 bases and J by 3 bases, leaving 8 bases between them. The CDR3 length is 13 residues. The CDR3 DNA reads TGTGCCAGCAGCTTCTCGTCGGACACTGAAGCTTTCTTT. Protein product: CASSFSSDTEAFF.

The chain carries TRBV5-4 and TRBJ1-2; perhaps TRBD1 as D (5 bases). The CDR3 has 15 amino acids. Germline V gene data show CDR1 as SGHNT and CDR2 as YYREEE (reference sequence). With 5 bases removed from V and 5 bases from J, the gap between germline ends came to 19 bases. CDR3 sequence (DNA): TGTGCCAGCAGTCAAGGGGTTGGAACAATTTATGGCTACACCTTC. It specifies CASSQGVGTIYGYTF.